These T cell receptor beta chains were read from a single sample in a study of control samples from healthy donors and cancer patients. Assay: immunoSEQ multiplex PCR; the TCRdb copy retains only in-frame clones and omits some. This sample carries 70,000 to 80,000 clones, more than 75% of them seen once, and the ten largest clones take around 15%. Sequencing used blood. All receptors derive from a man in his fifties or sixties in good health. Both conserved end residues are part of each CDR3. A D gene is named only where the DNA matches it firmly. The size entry is marked missing in some rows and otherwise reads once, few, many or a size class.

abundance: once; v_gene: TRBV7-9; j_gene: TRBJ2-7; d_gene: .; CDR3aa: CASSLVLGPGHEQYF; CDR3nt: TGTGCCAGCAGCTTAGTACTGGGACCCGGCCACGAGCAGTACTTC
abundance: .; v_gene: TRBV5-1; j_gene: TRBJ2-2; d_gene: TRBD2; CDR3aa: CASGYRAGVRNGELFF; CDR3nt: TGCGCCAGCGGTTATAGGGCGGGAGTCAGGAACGGGGAGCTGTTTTTT
abundance: once; v_gene: TRBV24-1; j_gene: TRBJ2-7; d_gene: TRBD2; CDR3aa: CATSDPREGSSYEQYF; CDR3nt: TGTGCCACCAGTGATCCCAGGGAGGGGAGCTCCTACGAGCAGTACTTC
abundance: .; v_gene: TRBV29-1; j_gene: TRBJ2-2; d_gene: .; CDR3aa: CSVVLANTGELFF; CDR3nt: TGCAGCGTTGTACTAGCGAACACCGGGGAGCTGTTTTTT
abundance: .; v_gene: TRBV18; j_gene: TRBJ2-1; d_gene: .; CDR3aa: CASSPWTANDYNEQFF; CDR3nt: TGTGCCAGCTCACCGTGGACGGCGAACGATTACAATGAGCAGTTCTTC
abundance: once; v_gene: TRBV5-8; j_gene: TRBJ1-1; d_gene: .; CDR3aa: CASSLGAANTEAFF; CDR3nt: TGTGCCAGCAGCTTGGGGGCAGCAAACACTGAAGCTTTCTTT
abundance: .; v_gene: TRBV4-1; j_gene: TRBJ2-6; d_gene: .; CDR3aa: CASSPGAGRVGLGANVLTF; CDR3nt: TGCGCCAGCAGCCCTGGGGCCGGCAGGGTGGGACTTGGGGCCAACGTCCTGACTTTC
abundance: .; v_gene: TRBV24-1; j_gene: TRBJ2-1; d_gene: TRBD2; CDR3aa: CATSDWDYTQFF; CDR3nt: TGTGCCACCAGTGACTGGGACTATACGCAGTTCTTC
abundance: .; v_gene: TRBV6-1; j_gene: TRBJ1-1; d_gene: .; CDR3aa: CASSRAEAFF; CDR3nt: TGTGCCAGCAGTCGGGCGGAAGCTTTCTTT
abundance: .; v_gene: TRBV6-2/TRBV6-3; j_gene: TRBJ2-1; d_gene: TRBD2; CDR3aa: CASSYSGGRAYSEQFF; CDR3nt: TGTGCCAGCAGTTACTCGGGCGGGAGGGCCTATAGTGAGCAGTTCTTC
abundance: few; v_gene: TRBV18; j_gene: TRBJ1-6; d_gene: .; CDR3aa: CASSVQGISNSPLHF; CDR3nt: TGTGCCAGCTCGGTACAGGGTATTAGCAATTCACCCCTCCACTTT
abundance: .; v_gene: TRBV28; j_gene: TRBJ2-7; d_gene: .; CDR3aa: CASSQILGHEQYF; CDR3nt: TGTGCCAGCAGTCAGATTCTAGGGCACGAGCAGTACTTC
abundance: .; v_gene: TRBV24-1; j_gene: TRBJ2-5; d_gene: .; CDR3aa: CATSDRRRDALYF; CDR3nt: TGTGCCACCAGTGACCGTCGGCGGGATGCTTTGTACTTC
abundance: .; v_gene: TRBV19; j_gene: TRBJ1-5; d_gene: .; CDR3aa: CASSAMGGHPSNQPQHF; CDR3nt: TGTGCCAGTAGTGCCATGGGCGGTCACCCTAGCAATCAGCCCCAGCATTTT
abundance: .; v_gene: TRBV14; j_gene: TRBJ2-5; d_gene: .; CDR3aa: CASSLYQETQYF; CDR3nt: TGTGCCAGCAGCCTGTATCAAGAGACCCAGTACTTC
abundance: .; v_gene: TRBV30; j_gene: TRBJ2-7; d_gene: .; CDR3aa: CAWGRGQGAYEQYF; CDR3nt: TGTGCCTGGGGGAGGGGTCAGGGGGCTTACGAGCAGTACTTC
abundance: .; v_gene: TRBV18; j_gene: TRBJ1-1; d_gene: .; CDR3aa: CASSSYMFTNTEAFF; CDR3nt: TGTGCCAGCTCATCTTACATGTTCACGAACACTGAAGCTTTCTTT
abundance: .; v_gene: TRBV7-9; j_gene: TRBJ2-7; d_gene: .; CDR3aa: CASSPPTRPYEQYF; CDR3nt: TGTGCCAGCAGCCCACCGACCAGGCCCTACGAGCAGTACTTC
abundance: .; v_gene: TRBV18; j_gene: TRBJ2-7; d_gene: TRBD1; CDR3aa: CASSPRIPGQGGFEQYF; CDR3nt: TGTGCCAGCTCACCGCGAATTCCGGGACAGGGGGGGTTCGAGCAGTACTTC
abundance: .; v_gene: TRBV28; j_gene: TRBJ1-4; d_gene: TRBD1; CDR3aa: CASSLRQGQGEKLFF; CDR3nt: TGTGCCAGCAGTCTAAGACAGGGACAGGGAGAAAAACTGTTTTTT
abundance: .; v_gene: TRBV9; j_gene: TRBJ2-1; d_gene: TRBD1; CDR3aa: CASSEGQGAINEQFF; CDR3nt: TGTGCCAGCAGCGAGGGACAGGGGGCTATCAATGAGCAGTTCTTC
abundance: .; v_gene: TRBV25-1; j_gene: TRBJ1-6; d_gene: TRBD1; CDR3aa: CASSEKDSRGLYNSPLHF; CDR3nt: TGTGCCAGCAGTGAAAAGGATAGTAGGGGGCTATATAATTCACCCCTCCACTTT
abundance: few; v_gene: TRBV10-3; j_gene: TRBJ2-3; d_gene: TRBD2; CDR3aa: CAISVVAGEGTDTQYF; CDR3nt: TGTGCCATCAGTGTTGTAGCGGGAGAAGGCACAGATACGCAGTATTTT
abundance: .; v_gene: TRBV6-6; j_gene: TRBJ1-3; d_gene: TRBD1; CDR3aa: CASSPTGTGNTIYF; CDR3nt: TGTGCCAGCAGTCCGACAGGGACCGGAAACACCATATATTTT
abundance: .; v_gene: TRBV24-1; j_gene: TRBJ2-2; d_gene: .; CDR3aa: CATSDSNKDTGELFF; CDR3nt: TGTGCCACCAGTGATTCTAACAAGGACACCGGGGAGCTGTTTTTT
abundance: .; v_gene: TRBV12-2; j_gene: TRBJ2-7; d_gene: .; CDR3aa: CASRLADRPDYEQYF; CDR3nt: TGTGCAAGTCGCTTAGCCGACAGGCCCGACTACGAGCAGTACTTC
abundance: once; v_gene: TRBV6-4; j_gene: TRBJ2-3; d_gene: .; CDR3aa: CASKLRGGGTDTQYF; CDR3nt: TGTGCCAGCAAGCTACGGGGAGGAGGGACAGATACGCAGTATTTT
abundance: .; v_gene: TRBV7-3; j_gene: TRBJ2-5; d_gene: TRBD2; CDR3aa: CASSLGDARLAGDQETQYF; CDR3nt: TGTGCCAGCAGCTTAGGAGACGCCAGACTAGCGGGTGACCAAGAGACCCAGTACTTC
abundance: .; v_gene: TRBV4-1; j_gene: TRBJ2-3; d_gene: TRBD2; CDR3aa: CASSQGVRGGDTQYF; CDR3nt: TGCGCCAGCAGCCAAGGTGTACGGGGGGGAGATACGCAGTATTTT
abundance: once; v_gene: TRBV18; j_gene: TRBJ1-4; d_gene: .; CDR3aa: CASSPRGANEKLFF; CDR3nt: TGTGCCAGCTCACCACGGGGGGCTAATGAAAAACTGTTTTTT
abundance: .; v_gene: TRBV10-3; j_gene: TRBJ2-4; d_gene: TRBD1; CDR3aa: CAIRNRGNIQYF; CDR3nt: TGTGCCATCAGGAACAGGGGAAACATTCAGTACTTC
abundance: .; v_gene: TRBV9; j_gene: TRBJ2-3; d_gene: .; CDR3aa: CASSPDGEVPDTQYF; CDR3nt: TGTGCCAGCAGCCCGGACGGAGAGGTCCCAGATACGCAGTATTTT
abundance: few; v_gene: TRBV2; j_gene: TRBJ1-2; d_gene: TRBD1; CDR3aa: CASSDQGAGGYTF; CDR3nt: TGTGCCAGCAGTGACCAGGGGGCGGGAGGCTACACCTTC
abundance: .; v_gene: TRBV2; j_gene: TRBJ2-1; d_gene: TRBD1; CDR3aa: CASSLSGGAGHNEQFF; CDR3nt: TGTGCCAGCAGTCTCTCAGGGGGCGCCGGCCACAATGAGCAGTTCTTC
abundance: .; v_gene: TRBV5-4; j_gene: TRBJ2-7; d_gene: .; CDR3aa: CASSLIGTNDYEQYF; CDR3nt: TGTGCCAGCAGCTTGATAGGGACAAATGACTACGAGCAGTACTTC
abundance: .; v_gene: TRBV5-1; j_gene: TRBJ2-3; d_gene: .; CDR3aa: CASSLGDGTDTQYF; CDR3nt: TGCGCCAGCAGCTTGGGGGATGGCACAGATACGCAGTATTTT
abundance: .; v_gene: TRBV15; j_gene: TRBJ2-1; d_gene: TRBD1; CDR3aa: CATSRAGTGVGNEQFF; CDR3nt: TGTGCCACCAGCCGAGCCGGGACAGGGGTCGGTAATGAGCAGTTCTTC
abundance: .; v_gene: TRBV7-9; j_gene: TRBJ1-4; d_gene: .; CDR3aa: CAGARVVGEKLFF; CDR3nt: TGTGCGGGGGCGCGGGTTGTGGGTGAAAAACTGTTTTTT
abundance: once; v_gene: TRBV3-1/TRBV3-2; j_gene: TRBJ1-1; d_gene: .; CDR3aa: CASSQDGSLFSPEAFF; CDR3nt: TGTGCCAGCAGCCAAGATGGTTCCCTTTTTTCTCCAGAAGCTTTCTTT
abundance: .; v_gene: TRBV6-2/TRBV6-3; j_gene: TRBJ1-2; d_gene: .; CDR3aa: CASSYSPQIYGYTF; CDR3nt: TGTGCCAGCAGTTACTCCCCACAGATCTATGGCTACACCTTC
abundance: few; v_gene: TRBV28; j_gene: TRBJ1-3; d_gene: TRBD1; CDR3aa: CASSTGASGNTIYF; CDR3nt: TGTGCCAGCAGTACAGGGGCCTCTGGAAACACCATATATTTT